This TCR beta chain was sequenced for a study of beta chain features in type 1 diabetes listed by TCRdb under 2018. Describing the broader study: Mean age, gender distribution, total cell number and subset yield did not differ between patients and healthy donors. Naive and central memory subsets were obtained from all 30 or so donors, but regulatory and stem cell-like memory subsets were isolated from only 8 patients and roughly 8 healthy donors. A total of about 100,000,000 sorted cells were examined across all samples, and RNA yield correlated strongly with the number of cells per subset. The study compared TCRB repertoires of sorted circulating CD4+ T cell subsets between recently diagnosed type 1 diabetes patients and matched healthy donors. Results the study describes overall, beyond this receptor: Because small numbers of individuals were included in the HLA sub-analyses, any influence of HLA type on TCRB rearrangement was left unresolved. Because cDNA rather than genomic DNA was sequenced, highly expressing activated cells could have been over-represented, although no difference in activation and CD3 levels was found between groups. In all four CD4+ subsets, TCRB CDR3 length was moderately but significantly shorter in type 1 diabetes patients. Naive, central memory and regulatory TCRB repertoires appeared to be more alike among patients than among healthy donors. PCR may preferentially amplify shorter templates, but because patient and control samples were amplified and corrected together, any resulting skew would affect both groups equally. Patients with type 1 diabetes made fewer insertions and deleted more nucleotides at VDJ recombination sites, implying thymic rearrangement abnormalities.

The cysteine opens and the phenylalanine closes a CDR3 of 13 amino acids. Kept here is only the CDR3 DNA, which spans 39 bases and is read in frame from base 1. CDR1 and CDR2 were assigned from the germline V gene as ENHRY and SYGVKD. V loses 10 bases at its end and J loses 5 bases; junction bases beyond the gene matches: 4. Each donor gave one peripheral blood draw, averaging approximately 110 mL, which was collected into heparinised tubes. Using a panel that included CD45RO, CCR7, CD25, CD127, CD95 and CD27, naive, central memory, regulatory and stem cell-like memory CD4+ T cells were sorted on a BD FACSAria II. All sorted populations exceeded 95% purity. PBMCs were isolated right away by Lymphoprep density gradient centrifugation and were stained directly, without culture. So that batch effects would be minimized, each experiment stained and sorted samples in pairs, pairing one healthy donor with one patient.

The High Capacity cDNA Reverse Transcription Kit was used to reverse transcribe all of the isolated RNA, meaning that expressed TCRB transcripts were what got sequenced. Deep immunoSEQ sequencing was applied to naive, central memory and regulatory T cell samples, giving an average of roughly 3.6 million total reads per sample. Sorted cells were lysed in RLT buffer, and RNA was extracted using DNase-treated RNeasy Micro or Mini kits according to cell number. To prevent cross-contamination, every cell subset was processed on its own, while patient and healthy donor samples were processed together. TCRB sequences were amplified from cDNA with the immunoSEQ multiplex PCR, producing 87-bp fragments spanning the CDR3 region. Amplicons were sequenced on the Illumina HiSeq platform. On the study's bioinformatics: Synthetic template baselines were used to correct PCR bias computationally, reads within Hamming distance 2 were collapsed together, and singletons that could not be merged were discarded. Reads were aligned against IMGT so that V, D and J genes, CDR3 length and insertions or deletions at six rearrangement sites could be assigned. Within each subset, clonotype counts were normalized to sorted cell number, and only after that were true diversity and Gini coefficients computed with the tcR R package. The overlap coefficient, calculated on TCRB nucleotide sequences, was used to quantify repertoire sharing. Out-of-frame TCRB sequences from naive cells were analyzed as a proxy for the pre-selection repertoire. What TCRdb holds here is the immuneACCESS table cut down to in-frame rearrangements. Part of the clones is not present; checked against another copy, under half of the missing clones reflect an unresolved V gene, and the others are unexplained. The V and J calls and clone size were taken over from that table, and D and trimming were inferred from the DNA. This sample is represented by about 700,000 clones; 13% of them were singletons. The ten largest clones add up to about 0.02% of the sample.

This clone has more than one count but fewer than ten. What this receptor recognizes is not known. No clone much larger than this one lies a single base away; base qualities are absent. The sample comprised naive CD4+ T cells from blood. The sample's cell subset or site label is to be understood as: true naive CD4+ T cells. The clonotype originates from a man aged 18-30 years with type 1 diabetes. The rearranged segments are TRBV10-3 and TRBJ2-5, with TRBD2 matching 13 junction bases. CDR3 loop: CATGTSGAETQYF. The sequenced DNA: TGTGCCACAGGGACTAGCGGGGCGGAGACCCAGTACTTC.